The 8 T cell receptor beta chains below were found in one sample sequenced in a study of shared clonotypes between healthy human individuals. Sequencing was performed with immunoSEQ multiplex PCR; in TCRdb, only in-frame clones are kept and a portion is missing. This sample has roughly 2,500,000 clones, with more than 85% found just once. Source material: naive CD4+ T cells from PBMCs. As to subset: CD45RA+ positively selected. Receptor source: a man younger than 30 in good health. Some clones in this sample may be carry-over from other donors' samples.

The V call is TRBV6-5, the J call TRBJ2-3; 9 positions match TRBD1. The CDR3 contains 14 residues. With 4 bases clipped from V and 5 bases from J, the junction kept 4 bases outside the gene matches. Germline V CDR1 and CDR2: MNHEY, SVGAGI. The CDR3 DNA is TGTGCCAGCAGTTTACAGGGGGCAGGAGATACGCAGTATTTT. The encoded protein is CASSLQGAGDTQYF.

V is TRBV12-1 and J is TRBJ1-5; TRBD1 is the table's D call and was not checked against the DNA. TRBV12-1 constitutes a pseudogene. The CDR3 runs to 17 residues. Written as DNA, the CDR3 is TGTGCCAGCAGCTGGCGCAGGGTGGGGCGGAACAATCAGCCCCAGCATTTT. Its translation: CASSWRRVGRNNQPQHF.

V is TRBV14 and J is TRBJ2-4, with a tentative D call TRBD1 (6 bases). The CDR3 is 16 residues long. The V and J ends lost 1 base and 0 bases respectively, with 10 bases between them. Germline V gene lookup returns CDR1 SGHDN and CDR2 FVKESK. The CDR3 coding sequence is TGTGCCAGCAGCCAAGGGGACAACCTAGCCAAAAACATTCAGTACTTC. Translated: CASSQGDNLAKNIQYF.

V gene TRBV19 combines with J gene TRBJ2-7; TRBD2 agrees at 7 bases. The CDR3 is made up of 13 amino acids. Germline CDR1 LNHDA, CDR2 SQIVND (reference sequence). V lost 7 bases and J lost 5; bases outside the gene matches: 8. The DNA of the CDR3 is TGTGCCAGTAACACGGGGGGAGAAGACGAGCAGTACTTC. Amino acid sequence: CASNTGGEDEQYF.

V and J are TRBV28 and TRBJ1-3; the match to TRBD1 covers 7 bases. Germline-derived CDR1 and CDR2 are MDHEN and SYDVKM. V lost 5 bases and J lost 4; bases outside the gene matches: 8. The length of the CDR3 is 15 residues. CDR3 sequence: CASSPTGAFGNTIYF. CDR3 sequence (DNA): TGTGCCAGCAGTCCTACAGGGGCCTTCGGAAACACCATATATTTT. Filled out from reference TRBV28 and TRBJ1-3, the complete variable domain reads DVKVTQSSRYLVKRTGEKVFLECVQDMDHENMFWYRQDPGLGLRLIYFSYDVKMKEKGDIPEGYSVSREKKERFSLILESASTNQTSMYLCASSPTGAFGNTIYFGEGSWLTVV.

The rearrangement joins TRBV30 to TRBJ2-2, with 8 positions matching TRBD1. CDR1 and CDR2 (germline): GTSNPN, SVGIG (reference sequence). The length of the CDR3 is 15 residues. V lost 1 base to trimming and J lost 6 bases; unmatched junction nucleotides: 7. The CDR3 sequence: CAWSEGTGVPGELFF. CDR3 in DNA: TGTGCCTGGAGTGAGGGGACAGGCGTCCCCGGGGAGCTGTTTTTT.

V and J are TRBV15 and TRBJ2-1; the D gene is possibly TRBD2 (6 bases). Looked up from germline, CDR1 is LNHNV and CDR2 is YYDKDF (reference sequence). The V gene lost 1 base and the J gene lost 3 bases, with 10 bases spanning the gap. CDR3 length: 15 residues. CDR3 bases: TGTGCCACCAGCAGAGCGGGTAGCGGCTACAATGAGCAGTTCTTC. The encoded protein is CATSRAGSGYNEQFF. Drawing the rest from reference TRBV15 and TRBJ2-1, the complete variable domain is DAMVIQNPRYQVTQFGKPVTLSCSQTLNHNVMYWYQQKSSQAPKLLFHYYDKDFNNEADTPDNFQSRRPNTSFCFLDIRSPGLGDTAMYLCATSRAGSGYNEQFFGPGTRLTVL.

This chain connects TRBV5-1 to TRBJ1-1; tentative D call: TRBD1 (6 bases). CDR1 SGHRS and CDR2 YFSETQ come from the germline V gene. Trimming took off 1 base at V and 4 bases at J, with 14 bases between the two ends. This CDR3 has 15 amino acids. The DNA for the CDR3 is TGCGCCAGCAGCTTGACAGGGAACCTGGGCACTGAAGCTTTCTTT. Protein product: CASSLTGNLGTEAFF.